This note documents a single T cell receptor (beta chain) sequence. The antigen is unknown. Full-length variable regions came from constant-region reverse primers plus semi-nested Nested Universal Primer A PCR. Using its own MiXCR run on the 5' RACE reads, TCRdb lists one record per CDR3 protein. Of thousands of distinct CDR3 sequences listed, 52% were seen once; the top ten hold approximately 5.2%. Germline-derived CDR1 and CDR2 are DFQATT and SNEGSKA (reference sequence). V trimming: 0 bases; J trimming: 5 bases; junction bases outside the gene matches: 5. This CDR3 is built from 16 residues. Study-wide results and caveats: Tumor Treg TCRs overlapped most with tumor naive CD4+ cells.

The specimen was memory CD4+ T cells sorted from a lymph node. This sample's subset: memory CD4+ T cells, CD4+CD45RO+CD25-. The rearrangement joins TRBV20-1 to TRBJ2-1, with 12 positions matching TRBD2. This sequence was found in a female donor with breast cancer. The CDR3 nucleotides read TGCAGTGCTAGAGACGGCGGACTAGCGGGACACAATGAGCAGTTCTTC. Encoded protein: CSARDGGLAGHNEQFF.